The 27 T cell receptor beta chains below all came from one sample that was sequenced in a study of PD-1 blockade in classical Hodgkin lymphoma. Here immunoSEQ multiplex PCR was the method, and the copy in TCRdb shows in-frame clones only, minus some. The sample carries about 21,000 clones, around nine tenths recorded once. Time point specified: newly diagnosed, previously untreated cHL patient sample. The study isolated CD8+ T cells from thawed PBMCs by magnetic negative selection. The sample was CD8+ T cells from blood. The receptors come from a human donor with classical Hodgkin lymphoma.

This clone was seen a few times. The chain combines TRBV7-9 with TRBJ1-1; D remains ambiguous. V lost 10 bases, J lost 4 bases, and 10 bases lay in between. Germline V gives CDR1 SEHNR, CDR2 FQNEAQ (reference sequence). This CDR3 has 11 amino acids. The CDR3 loop is CATHWSTEAFF. DNA for the CDR3: TGTGCCACCCATTGGTCCACTGAAGCTTTCTTT.

The J gene is TRBJ1-4, the V gene TRBV6-4, with a weak D call TRBD1 (5 bases). With 8 bases removed from V and 5 bases from J, the gap between germline ends came to 18 bases. This CDR3 contains 15 residues. The germline CDR1 and CDR2 sequences are MRHNA and SNTAGT. In nucleotides, the CDR3 is TGTGCCAGCTCCGAAGGTTCTCGGACAAATGAAAAACTGTTTTTT. Encoded protein: CASSEGSRTNEKLFF.

V and J are TRBV2 and TRBJ2-4; 8 bases align to TRBD2. Trimming took 7 bases from V and 3 from J; bases not matched to a gene: 2. CDR3 length: 13 residues. Looked up from germline, CDR1 is SNHLY and CDR2 is FYNNEI. The CDR3 loop is CASIGGDKNIQYF. The CDR3 DNA follows: TGTGCCAGCATCGGGGGGGACAAAAACATTCAGTACTTC.

This clone was picked up a small number of times. This chain's CDR3 is CASSLAQGKPQHF. Here the CDR3 DNA reads TGCGCCAGCAGCTTGGCCCAAGGGAAGCCCCAGCATTTT. The V and J genes are TRBV5-1 and TRBJ1-5, with D unresolved. CDR3 length: 13 residues. Germline lookup yields CDR1 SGHRS and CDR2 YFSETQ. V lost 0 bases and J lost 8, with 9 bases in between. The full variable domain, in which reference TRBV5-1 and TRBJ1-5 provide the parts outside the CDR3, is KAGVTQTPRYLIKTRGQQVTLSCSPISGHRSVSWYQQTPGQGLQFLFEYFSETQRNKGNFPGRFSGRQFSNSRSEMNVSTLELGDSALYLCASSLAQGKPQHFGDGTRLSIL.

The chain carries TRBV11-1 and TRBJ2-2; D possibly corresponds to TRBD1 (6 bases). This CDR3 is 16 amino acids long. Germline V gene data show CDR1 as SGHAT and CDR2 as FQDESV (reference sequence). The V end lost 5 bases, the J end lost 6 bases, and 19 bases lay between the germline ends. The CDR3 nucleotides read TGTGCCAGCAGCCCCTATATACAGGGACCGTCCGGGGAGCTGTTTTTT. It encodes CASSPYIQGPSGELFF.

The chain combines TRBV29-1 with TRBJ1-1; TRBD1 matches at 7 bases. This CDR3 is 13 amino acids long. J was trimmed by 5 bases and V by 6 bases; bases with no gene match: 9. Germline CDR1 is SQVTM and CDR2 is ANQGSEA. For the CDR3, the DNA is TGCAGCGTAGATCAGGGGGGGAGAACTGAAGCTTTCTTT. Amino acid sequence: CSVDQGGRTEAFF.

The chain is built from TRBV5-4 and TRBJ2-2; 8 positions match TRBD1. This CDR3 is built from 15 residues. V lost 4 bases to trimming and J lost 4 bases; unmatched junction nucleotides: 6. Germline-derived CDR1 and CDR2 are SGHNT and YYREEE (reference sequence). This CDR3 reads CASSRDRPPTGELFF. CDR3 bases: TGTGCCAGCAGCCGGGACAGGCCCCCCACCGGGGAGCTGTTTTTT.

The V gene is TRBV11-1, the J gene TRBJ2-1, with D perhaps given as TRBD1 or TRBD2 (5 bases each). The CDR3 extends over 15 amino acids. Germline V lookup: CDR1 SGHAT, CDR2 FQDESV (reference sequence). Trimming took off 3 bases at V and 8 bases at J, with 17 bases between the two ends. DNA of the CDR3: TGTGCCAGCAGCTTGTACGGCAGGGCGGAGGATGAGCAGTTCTTC. Its translation is CASSLYGRAEDEQFF.

The chain has TRBV6-5 and TRBJ2-7; no clear D gene. The CDR3 totals 12 residues. Germline V gene lookup returns CDR1 MNHEY and CDR2 SVGAGI. Trimming stripped 10 bases from V and 1 base from J, with 11 bases between. DNA of the CDR3: TGTGCCACCGGATCCGGGTCCTACGAGCAGTACTTC. This translates into CATGSGSYEQYF.

The genes are TRBV6-1 and TRBJ2-1; TRBD2 aligns across 7 bases. This CDR3 is 15 amino acids long. V lost 1 base to trimming and J lost 3 bases; unmatched junction nucleotides: 3. The V gene's germline CDR1 is MNHNS and CDR2 SASEGT. The CDR3 bases are TGTGCCAGCAGTGAAGGCGCGGGGGACTACAATGAGCAGTTCTTC. This gives the protein CASSEGAGDYNEQFF.

The chain employs TRBV19 and TRBJ2-2; a weak D match, TRBD2 (5 bases). V dropped 7 bases and J dropped 5 bases, with 8 bases sitting between them. The length of the CDR3 is 12 residues. Germline loops: CDR1 LNHDA, CDR2 SQIVND (reference sequence). The CDR3 sequence: CASIRETGELFF. In DNA form, the CDR3 reads TGTGCCAGTATACGGGAAACCGGGGAGCTGTTTTTT.

V usage is TRBV5-1 and J usage is TRBJ2-5; D may correspond to TRBD1 or TRBD2 (6 bases each). The J call is uncertain, as TRBJ2-7 better fits the DNA end. Germline loops: CDR1 SGHRS, CDR2 YFSETQ. The CDR3 loop spans 15 amino acids. In DNA, the CDR3 is TGCGCCAGCAGCTTGTCGGAGGGGGTGTCCTACGAGCAGTACTTC. It codes for CASSLSEGVSYEQYF.

The chain employs TRBV5-8 and TRBJ1-2; unclear D gene. V dropped 5 bases and J dropped 7 bases, with 6 bases sitting between them. The CDR3 loop spans 10 amino acids. Per the germline V gene, CDR1 is SGHTS and CDR2 is YDEGEE. CDR3: CASSAFGYTF. The CDR3 bases are TGTGCCAGCAGTGCTTTTGGCTACACCTTC.

The gene calls are TRBV6-6 and TRBJ1-3, with a weak D call TRBD1 (6 bases). This CDR3 is built from 15 residues. Looked up from germline, CDR1 is MNHNY and CDR2 is SVGAGI (reference sequence). V lost 2 bases and J 0 bases, leaving 8 bases between the germline ends. The CDR3 is CASSYGQTSGNTIYF. CDR3 nucleotides: TGTGCCAGCAGTTACGGACAGACCTCTGGAAACACCATATATTTT.

The chain carries TRBV19 and TRBJ2-1, with 14 positions matching TRBD2. With V trimmed by 3 bases and J by 2 bases, 0 bases remained unmatched. The CDR3 has 16 amino acids. CDR1 LNHDA and CDR2 SQIVND come from the germline V gene (reference sequence). CDR3 region: CASSMGLAGAYNEQFF. The CDR3 DNA reads as TGTGCCAGTAGTATGGGACTAGCGGGGGCCTACAATGAGCAGTTCTTC.

The CDR3 DNA is TGTGCCACCAAGACAGGGGGCTCCACTGAAGCTTTCTTT. Its protein is CATKTGGSTEAFF. This chain uses TRBV19 with TRBJ1-1, with 10 positions matching TRBD1. The germline CDR1 and CDR2 sequences are LNHDA and SQIVND (reference sequence). The V segment lost 10 bases and the J segment 4 bases; nucleotides outside the gene matches: 6. The CDR3 is made up of 13 amino acids.

The gene calls are TRBV18 and TRBJ1-1; 7 bases match TRBD1. CDR1 is KGHSH, CDR2 LQKENI, per germline. The CDR3 has 16 amino acids. V gave up 0 bases and J gave up 5 bases; unmatched junction bases: 9. Written as DNA, the CDR3 is TGTGCCAGCTCACCACCGGACAGGTCACTAGGGACTGAAGCTTTCTTT. This encodes CASSPPDRSLGTEAFF.

The V gene is TRBV5-1, the J gene TRBJ2-1; TRBD1 might be the D (5 bases). The CDR3 totals 14 residues. Germline V gives CDR1 SGHRS, CDR2 YFSETQ. Trimming cost V 2 bases and J 9 bases, with 15 bases left between them. The CDR3 region has the DNA TGCGCCAGCAGCTTAGGGGATCGGACGGGTGAGCAGTTCTTC. Translated, it gives CASSLGDRTGEQFF.

The V call is TRBV4-3, the J call TRBJ1-1; tentatively, D is TRBD1 (5 bases). Trimming pared 3 bases from V and 0 bases from J, leaving 8 bases between. Germline assignment: CDR1 LGHNA and CDR2 YSLEER. This CDR3 has 14 residues. The CDR3 spells CASSHLTVNTEAFF. CDR3 DNA: TGCGCCAGCAGCCACCTGACAGTGAACACTGAAGCTTTCTTT.

This chain connects TRBV27 to TRBJ2-5; 8 nucleotides match TRBD2. Germline CDR1 and CDR2: MNHEY and SMNVEV (reference sequence). CDR3 length: 14 amino acids. The ends lost 7 bases at V and 2 bases at J; junction bases unmatched: 6. For the CDR3, the DNA is TGTGCCAGCAAAGCGGGGGAAACACAAGAGACCCAGTACTTC. Protein product: CASKAGETQETQYF.

The chain employs TRBV7-9 and TRBJ1-1; D call uncertain. The CDR3 loop spans 12 amino acids. V lost 5 bases, J lost 2 bases, and 6 bases lay in between. CDR1 is SEHNR, CDR2 FQNEAQ, per germline (reference sequence). Written as DNA, the CDR3 is TGTGCCAGCAGCACCACTAACACTGAAGCTTTCTTT. This translates into CASSTTNTEAFF.

The J gene is TRBJ2-5, the V gene TRBV5-1; 11 bases fit TRBD2. V shed 4 bases and J 5 bases; nucleotides not matched to a gene: 13. Germline V gives CDR1 SGHRS, CDR2 YFSETQ. The CDR3 is 17 residues long. CDR3 nucleotide sequence: TGCGCCAGCAGCAAGTCTAGCGGGGGGAACCAAGGGGAGACCCAGTACTTC. As protein: CASSKSSGGNQGETQYF.

The chain combines TRBV28 with TRBJ2-1, with 7 bases identical to TRBD2. Germline trimming cut 3 bases from V and 15 bases from J; bases unmatched to any gene: 11. Per the germline V gene, CDR1 is MDHEN and CDR2 is SYDVKM. The CDR3 length is 13 residues. The DNA of the CDR3 is TGTGCCAGCAGTTTTGGGGCGGGGGACCCGCCGTTCTTC. Protein: CASSFGAGDPPFF.

The CDR3 DNA is TGTGCCAGCACCGAACCCAGGGCCCCCACAGATACGCAGTATTTT. Translating gives CASTEPRAPTDTQYF. The chain uses TRBV7-9 and TRBJ2-3, with D perhaps TRBD1 (5 bases). V was pared by 7 bases and J by 2 bases, with 16 bases between. Germline assignment: CDR1 SEHNR and CDR2 FQNEAQ (reference sequence). The CDR3 covers 15 residues.

The CDR3 here is CASSLGLAGTDEQYF. DNA of the CDR3: TGTGCCAGTAGTTTGGGACTAGCGGGAACCGACGAGCAGTACTTC. V usage is TRBV19 and J usage is TRBJ2-7; 13 bases agree with TRBD2. The CDR3 extends over 15 amino acids. The J segment lost 5 bases and the V segment lost 5 bases, leaving 6 bases of the junction unmatched. Germline V gene lookup returns CDR1 LNHDA and CDR2 SQIVND (reference sequence).

The rearrangement uses TRBV5-6 and TRBJ2-2; D may match TRBD1 or TRBD2 (5 bases each). Trimming shortened V by 6 bases and J by 2 bases, and 17 bases separated the two germline ends. The CDR3 consists of 16 residues. Germline V CDR1 and CDR2: SGHDT, YYEEEE. In nucleotides, the CDR3 is TGTGCCAGCATCGCCTTGGGCAGGGACAACACCGGGGAGCTGTTTTTT. Translation gives CASIALGRDNTGELFF.

This sequence joins TRBV7-6 and TRBJ1-1; D call uncertain. Germline CDR1 reads SGHVS; CDR2 reads FNYEAQ. Trimming cost V 2 bases and J 11 bases, with 33 bases left between them. The CDR3 is 19 residues long. Written as DNA, the CDR3 is TGTGCCAGCAGCTTAAACTTTATAAATTCGGAAAGCACCGTCGCGGGGGCTTTCTTT. Protein sequence: CASSLNFINSESTVAGAFF. Variable domain in full (rest from reference TRBV7-6 and TRBJ1-1): GAGVSQSPRYKVTKRGQDVALRCDPISGHVSLYWYRQALGQGPEFLTYFNYEAQQDKSGLPNDRFSAERPEGSISTLTIQRTEQRDSAMYRCASSLNFINSESTVAGAFFGQGTRLTVV.